The next 24 T cell receptor beta chains were all read from a single sample in a study of beta chain features in type 1 diabetes. Study-level points and caveats: Moderate yet significant TCRB CDR3 shortening was seen in Type 1 diabetes patients in all four CD4+ subsets.

Their antigens are not known. cDNA synthesis used the whole RNA isolate, giving expressed TCRB sequences. Generated by immunoSEQ multiplex PCR, the TCRdb table keeps only in-frame clones and is missing some. This sample has hundreds of thousands of clones; roughly 12% occur once, and the top ten carry roughly 0.0097%. Sequencing was carried out using naive CD4+ T cells from blood. The source is a woman between 18 and 29 years old with type 1 diabetes.

The chain employs TRBV11-2 and TRBJ1-4, with no clear D. This CDR3 region has 14 residues. Trimming removed 4 bases from V and 0 bases from J, with 6 bases in between. Germline-derived CDR1 and CDR2 are SGHAT and FQNNGV. The CDR3 DNA is TGTGCCAGCAGCTCCGGTGCAACTAATGAAAAACTGTTTTTT. It yields the protein CASSSGATNEKLFF. Full variable domain (missing parts from reference TRBV11-2 and TRBJ1-4): EAGVAQSPRYKIIEKRQSVAFWCNPISGHATLYWYQQILGQGPKLLIQFQNNGVVDDSQLPKDRFSAERLKGVDSTLKIQPAKLEDSAVYLCASSSGATNEKLFFGSGTQLSVL.

The chain carries TRBV4-1 and TRBJ2-4; D call uncertain. CDR3 length: 14 amino acids. V was clipped by 2 bases and J by 0 bases, with 5 bases between them. The germline V gene encodes CDR1 MGHRA and CDR2 YSYEKL. Here the CDR3 reads CASSQPVAKNIQYF. DNA of the CDR3: TGCGCCAGCAGCCAACCGGTAGCCAAAAACATTCAGTACTTC.

The chain carries TRBV14 and TRBJ2-7; perhaps TRBD2 as D (5 bases). There are 13 residues in the CDR3. The germline V gene has CDR1 SGHDN and CDR2 FVKESK. V was pared by 7 bases and J by 2 bases, with 12 bases between. The CDR3 nucleotides read TGTGCCAGCAACCCGGACTTTACCTACGAGCAGTACTTC. This translates into CASNPDFTYEQYF.

This sequence joins TRBV19 and TRBJ1-2; no clear D. CDR1 and CDR2 (germline): LNHDA, SQIVND (reference sequence). This CDR3 spans 13 amino acids. Deletions cut 5 bases from V and 2 bases from J, with 9 bases between. CDR3 nucleotides: TGTGCCAGTAGTGAGAGCTGGAACTATGGCTACACCTTC. Protein: CASSESWNYGYTF.

A few counts support this clone. This chain links TRBV6-1 with TRBJ2-7, with 7 bases lining up with TRBD1. With 1 base clipped from V and 3 bases from J, the junction kept 6 bases outside the gene matches. CDR3 size: 15 residues. Germline CDR1 is MNHNS and CDR2 is SASEGT. Written as DNA, the CDR3 is TGTGCCAGCAGTGAAGAGGACAGGTTGGGCTACGAGCAGTACTTC. The encoded protein is CASSEEDRLGYEQYF.

This clone has more than one count but fewer than ten. DNA of the CDR3: TGCGCCAGCAGCGAAAGGGACAGGGAAGTACATGGCTACACCTTC. Its translation is CASSERDREVHGYTF. The J gene is TRBJ1-2, the V gene TRBV5-1; TRBD1 aligns across 9 bases. There are 15 residues in the CDR3. The V and J ends lost 4 bases and 6 bases, in that order; junction bases with no gene match: 10. The germline CDR1 and CDR2 sequences are SGHRS and YFSETQ.

This clone has only a few counts. The rearrangement uses TRBV4-2 and TRBJ2-1, with 8 bases identical to TRBD2. CDR1 is LGHNA, CDR2 YNFKEQ, per germline. After removal of 4 bases from V and 2 bases from J, the junction contained 7 bases not matched to a gene. This CDR3 is 16 amino acids long. CDR3 amino acids: CASSRQTSVPYNEQFF. The CDR3 nucleotides read TGTGCCAGCAGCCGCCAGACTAGCGTTCCCTACAATGAGCAGTTCTTC.

CDR3 residues: CASSLLWGQILTRYTF. The CDR3 nucleotides are TGTGCCAGCAGTTTACTCTGGGGACAGATACTTACCCGCTACACCTTC. This chain links TRBV27 with TRBJ1-2; 7 bases are a match to TRBD1. Trimming took 2 bases from V and 9 from J; bases not matched to a gene: 15. CDR3 length: 16 amino acids. Germline CDR1 reads MNHEY; CDR2 reads SMNVEV (reference sequence).

The rearrangement uses TRBV9 and TRBJ2-7; tentative D call: TRBD2 (6 bases). Germline V CDR1 and CDR2: SGDLS, YYNGEE. This CDR3 region has 14 residues. V was shortened by 2 bases and J by 3 bases, with 12 bases between the two germline ends. The CDR3 here is CASSVDYTLYEQYF. DNA of the CDR3: TGTGCCAGCAGCGTGGACTACACCCTCTACGAGCAGTACTTC.

The CDR3 sequence is CASSRLAGGRDEQFF. CDR3 nucleotide sequence: TGTGCCAGCAGTAGGCTAGCGGGGGGGCGGGATGAGCAGTTCTTC. The chain combines TRBV11-3 with TRBJ2-1; 12 positions match TRBD2. The CDR3 sequence is 15 residues long. The germline V gene encodes CDR1 SGHNT and CDR2 YENEEA. After removal of 6 bases from V and 8 bases from J, the junction contained 8 bases not matched to a gene.

The genes are TRBV7-9 and TRBJ2-1, with 9 bases fitting TRBD1. The germline V gene encodes CDR1 SEHNR and CDR2 FQNEAQ (reference sequence). There are 15 residues in the CDR3. With 5 bases clipped from V and 4 bases from J, the junction kept 6 bases outside the gene matches. CDR3 region: CASSPGQGMYNEQFF. CDR3 nucleotide sequence: TGTGCCAGCAGCCCGGGACAGGGAATGTACAATGAGCAGTTCTTC.

CDR3 in amino acids: CASSVRGIKRDTQYF. The DNA for the CDR3 is TGTGCCAGCAGCGTCCGGGGAATAAAGCGGGATACGCAGTATTTT. The V call is TRBV14, the J call TRBJ2-3, with D perhaps matching TRBD2 (5 bases). The V end lost 5 bases, the J end lost 6 bases, and 18 bases lay between the germline ends. Germline CDR1 reads SGHDN; CDR2 reads FVKESK. There are 15 residues in the CDR3.

This clone was seen a few times. The chain has TRBV18 and TRBJ2-7; possible D gene TRBD1, 6 bases. The CDR3 covers 15 residues. V was pared by 5 bases and J by 4 bases, with 18 bases between. Germline V CDR1 and CDR2: KGHSH, LQKENI. CDR3 nucleotides: TGTGCCAGCTCAGACCAGGGGCCCTCAGGGTACGAGCAGTACTTC. The encoded protein is CASSDQGPSGYEQYF.

This clone was found a few times. V and J are TRBV7-3 and TRBJ2-6; 8 bases map to TRBD2. CDR3 size: 15 residues. V lost 6 bases and J lost 2; bases outside the gene matches: 3. CDR1 is SGHTA, CDR2 FQGTGA, per germline. Here the CDR3 reads CASSTGGAGANVLTF. The DNA of the CDR3 is TGTGCCAGCAGTACCGGGGGGGCTGGGGCCAACGTCCTGACTTTC.

The J gene is TRBJ2-1, the V gene TRBV5-1; 10 bases map to TRBD2. Per germline, CDR1 SGHRS and CDR2 YFSETQ. J lost 2 bases, V lost 4 bases, and 6 bases had no gene match. The CDR3 sequence is 16 residues long. The CDR3 sequence: CASSPSGSNTYNEQFF. The CDR3 DNA reads as TGCGCCAGCAGCCCTAGCGGGAGTAACACCTACAATGAGCAGTTCTTC.

This clone was picked up a small number of times. V is TRBV4-1 and J is TRBJ2-7; D unresolved. The length of the CDR3 is 14 residues. Germline-derived CDR1 and CDR2 are MGHRA and YSYEKL. Trimming removed 1 base from V and 2 bases from J, with 9 bases in between. The CDR3 DNA reads TGCGCCAGCAGCCAAGTTTCCAGTCCCTACGAGCAGTACTTC. Translated: CASSQVSSPYEQYF.

This clone was found a few times. The chain couples TRBV4-3 to TRBJ1-5; 9 bases map to TRBD1. The junction had 2 bases not matched to a gene; V was cut back by 1 base and J by 4 bases. The germline gives CDR1 LGHNA, CDR2 YSLEER. The CDR3 loop spans 15 amino acids. Here the CDR3 DNA reads TGCGCCAGCAGCCAAGGACAGGGGGGAAATCAGCCCCAGCATTTT. Amino acid sequence: CASSQGQGGNQPQHF.

This chain joins TRBV7-9 and TRBJ2-1; D unclear. The germline CDR1 and CDR2 sequences are SEHNR and FQNEAQ (reference sequence). This CDR3 region has 11 residues. V lost 5 bases and J 13 bases, leaving 12 bases between the germline ends. CDR3 coding DNA: TGTGCCAGCAGCCCAGACTGGCTTCAGTTCTTC. It specifies CASSPDWLQFF. The full variable domain, its missing parts supplied by reference TRBV7-9 and TRBJ2-1, is DTGVSQNPRHKITKRGQNVTFRCDPISEHNRLYWYRQTLGQGPEFLTYFQNEAQLEKSRLLSDRFSAERPKGSFSTLEIQRTEQGDSAMYLCASSPDWLQFFGPGTRLTVL.

The rearrangement links TRBV30 to TRBJ1-5; 7 bases align to TRBD1. This CDR3 comprises 13 residues. Germline lookup yields CDR1 GTSNPN and CDR2 SVGIG (reference sequence). J gave up 6 bases and V 2 bases, and 4 bases lay outside the gene matches. CDR3 region: CAWSRQGGQPQHF. The CDR3 DNA is TGTGCCTGGAGTAGACAGGGAGGTCAGCCCCAGCATTTT.

This clone turned up a few times. J is TRBJ2-7 and V is TRBV19; 11 positions agree with TRBD1. The CDR3 is 15 amino acids. Per germline, CDR1 LNHDA and CDR2 SQIVND (reference sequence). V trimming: 7 bases; J trimming: 1 base; junction bases outside the gene matches: 6. CDR3 in DNA: TGTGCCAGTACCAACCGGGACAGGGGGTCCTACGAGCAGTACTTC. It is translated as CASTNRDRGSYEQYF. The full variable domain, completed using reference TRBV19 and TRBJ2-7, is DGGITQSPKYLFRKEGQNVTLSCEQNLNHDAMYWYRQDPGQGLRLIYYSQIVNDFQKGDIAEGYSVSREKKESFPLTVTSAQKNPTAFYLCASTNRDRGSYEQYFGPGTRLTVT.

A few counts support this clone. V is TRBV5-4 and J is TRBJ2-1, with D hard to call. Trimming stripped 4 bases from V and 9 bases from J, with 11 bases between. The length of the CDR3 is 12 residues. In germline, CDR1 is SGHNT, CDR2 YYREEE (reference sequence). The CDR3 sequence is CASSTFRGEQFF. CDR3 DNA sequence: TGTGCCAGCAGCACCTTCCGCGGTGAGCAGTTCTTC.

This clone was observed a handful of times. Other nucleotide sequences in the sample specify the same CDR3. The chain is built from TRBV29-1 and TRBJ1-1; D is unclear. The germline V gene has CDR1 SQVTM and CDR2 ANQGSEA. This CDR3 contains 13 residues. V was trimmed by 2 bases and J by 0 bases, leaving 7 bases between them. The CDR3 loop is CSVERSMNTEAFF. The CDR3 DNA reads TGCAGCGTTGAACGGTCGATGAACACTGAAGCTTTCTTT.

This clone was picked up a small number of times. The CDR3 region is CASSFGDSTDTQYF. For the CDR3, the DNA is TGCGCCAGCAGCTTCGGGGATAGCACAGATACGCAGTATTTT. The chain links TRBV5-1 to TRBJ2-3; a possible D gene is TRBD2 (5 bases). V was clipped by 2 bases and J by 0 bases, with 7 bases between them. This CDR3 has 14 residues. The V gene's germline CDR1 is SGHRS and CDR2 YFSETQ.

This clone was observed a few times. This rearrangement joins TRBV4-1 to TRBJ2-2, with 14 nucleotides matching TRBD2. Germline V CDR1 and CDR2: MGHRA, YSYEKL. Trimming removed 4 bases from V and 6 bases from J; junction bases left unmatched: 13. The CDR3 is made up of 19 amino acids. CDR3 coding DNA: TGCGCCAGCAGCCCCCTCGGGACTAGCGGGAGTAGGAAGGCCGGGGAGCTGTTTTTT. It encodes CASSPLGTSGSRKAGELFF.